This TCR beta chain was retrieved from a study of control samples from healthy donors and cancer patients. The data were produced by immunoSEQ multiplex PCR, yet TCRdb's version contains in-frame clones alone and is incomplete. The repertoire includes 100,000 to 150,000 clones, roughly 94% of them detected once, and less than 4.5% sits in the top ten. The germline CDR1 and CDR2 sequences are MNHNY and SVGAGI (reference sequence). CDR3 size: 12 residues. The ends were cut back, 2 bases at V and 4 bases at J, with 5 bases in the middle. The sequence derives from a man aged 25 to 40 in good health. J is TRBJ1-2 and V is TRBV6-6; D is ambiguous. The sequenced material came from blood. CDR3 residues: CASSYPTYGYTF. CDR3 nucleotide sequence: TGTGCCAGCAGTTACCCGACCTATGGCTACACCTTC.